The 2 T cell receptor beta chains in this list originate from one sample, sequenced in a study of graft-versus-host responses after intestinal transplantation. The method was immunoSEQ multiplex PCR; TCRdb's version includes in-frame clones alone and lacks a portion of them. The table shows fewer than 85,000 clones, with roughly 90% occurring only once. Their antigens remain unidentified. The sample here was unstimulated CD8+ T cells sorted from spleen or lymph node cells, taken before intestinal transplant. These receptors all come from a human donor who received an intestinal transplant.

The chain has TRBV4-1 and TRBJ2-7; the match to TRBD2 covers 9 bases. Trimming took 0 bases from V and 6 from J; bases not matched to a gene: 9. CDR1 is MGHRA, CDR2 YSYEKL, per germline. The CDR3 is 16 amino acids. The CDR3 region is CASSQDKLGGRGEQYF. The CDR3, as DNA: TGCGCCAGCAGCCAAGATAAACTTGGCGGGAGGGGCGAGCAGTACTTC.

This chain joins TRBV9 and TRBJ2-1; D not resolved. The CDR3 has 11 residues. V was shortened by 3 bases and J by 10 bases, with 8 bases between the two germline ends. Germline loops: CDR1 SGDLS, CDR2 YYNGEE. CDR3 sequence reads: CASSGSREQFF. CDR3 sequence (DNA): TGTGCCAGCAGCGGGAGTCGGGAGCAGTTCTTC.